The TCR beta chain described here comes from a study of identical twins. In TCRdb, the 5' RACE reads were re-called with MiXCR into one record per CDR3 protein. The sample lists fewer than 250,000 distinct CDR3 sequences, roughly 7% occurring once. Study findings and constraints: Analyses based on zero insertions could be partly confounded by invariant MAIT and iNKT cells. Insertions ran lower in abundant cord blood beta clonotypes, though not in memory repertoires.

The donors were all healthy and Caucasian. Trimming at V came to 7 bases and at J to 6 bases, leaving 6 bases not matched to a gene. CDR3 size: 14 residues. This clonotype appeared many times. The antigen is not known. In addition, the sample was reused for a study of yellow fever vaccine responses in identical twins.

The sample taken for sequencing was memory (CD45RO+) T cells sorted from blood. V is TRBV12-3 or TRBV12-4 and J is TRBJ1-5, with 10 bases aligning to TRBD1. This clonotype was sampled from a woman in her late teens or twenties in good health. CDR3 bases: TGTGCCAGCACTGAGACAGGGGGCTTTCAGCCCCAGCATTTT. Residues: CASTETGGFQPQHF.